The next 5 T cell receptor beta chains were all read from a single sample in a study of T cell responses to AZD1222 COVID-19 vaccine. The method was immunoSEQ multiplex PCR; TCRdb's version includes in-frame clones alone and lacks a portion of them. The sample holds about 100,000 clones, 88% seen once. The specimen was peripheral blood, collected on day 0 of AZD1222 vaccination. The receptors were sampled from an adult in good health.

This clone was observed once. The rearrangement uses TRBV9 and TRBJ2-7, with a weak D call TRBD2 (7 bases). V lost 4 bases, J lost 3 bases, and 17 bases lay in between. Germline lookup yields CDR1 SGDLS and CDR2 YYNGEE. The CDR3 runs to 15 residues. The CDR3 sequence is CASSPSGGAYYEQYF. Written as DNA, the CDR3 is TGTGCCAGCAGCCCTAGTGGGGGGGCCTACTACGAGCAGTACTTC.

The V and J genes are TRBV7-2 and TRBJ2-1, with 9 bases matching TRBD2. With V trimmed by 7 bases and J by 3 bases, 4 bases remained unmatched. The CDR3 has 14 residues. Looked up from germline, CDR1 is SGHTA and CDR2 is FQGNSA. CDR3: CASTPTSGYNEQFF. The CDR3, as DNA: TGTGCCAGCACCCCGACTAGCGGCTACAATGAGCAGTTCTTC.

This clone was detected once. One end of the junction fails to match germline, which may point to a read error. This chain uses TRBV14 with TRBJ1-2; possible D gene TRBD1, 5 bases. Germline assignment: CDR1 SGHDN and CDR2 FVKESK. The CDR3 has 16 residues. The CDR3 is CASSQVSGGASYGYTF. CDR3 DNA: TGTGCCAGCAGTCAAGTTTCCGGGGGAGCGAGCTATGGCTACACCTTC.

The rearrangement uses TRBV15 and TRBJ1-6; a weak D match, TRBD1 (5 bases). The CDR3 extends over 13 amino acids. CDR1 is LNHNV and CDR2 is YYDKDF in the germline V gene (reference sequence). The germline V and J ends were trimmed by 1 base and 12 bases, with 10 bases remaining between them. The CDR3 protein is CATSRVGQGPLHF. The CDR3 nucleotides are TGTGCCACCAGCAGAGTAGGGCAGGGACCCCTCCACTTT.

Only one count was recorded for this clone. This chain links TRBV28 with TRBJ1-3; 7 bases align to TRBD1. V lost 5 bases and J lost 0; bases outside the gene matches: 19. The CDR3 sequence is 20 residues long. Germline V gene data show CDR1 as MDHEN and CDR2 as SYDVKM. CDR3 DNA sequence: TGTGCCAGCAGTAAGGGGGCGGGACACCCGTCCATCTTCTCTGGAAACACCATATATTTT. It translates to CASSKGAGHPSIFSGNTIYF.